The source of this T cell receptor (beta chain) is a study of blood T cell repertoires in COVID-19. Study-wide context: The United States, Italy and Spain provided the acute and convalescent COVID-19 samples.

Sequenced by immunoSEQ multiplex PCR; TCRdb stores in-frame clones only, minus some. The sample carries under 450,000 clones, approximately 88% recorded once. The CDR3 covers 14 residues. The V gene's germline CDR1 is LNHDA and CDR2 SQIVND (reference sequence). V lost 8 bases and J lost 2; bases outside the gene matches: 7. The sequenced sample was peripheral blood. This chain uses TRBV19 with TRBJ1-2; 8 nucleotides line up with TRBD1. This TCR was recovered from a woman aged 45-59 years with COVID-19, enrolled during active disease. The CDR3 region is CASGSTGVNYGYTF. CDR3 nucleotides: TGTGCCAGTGGTTCGACAGGGGTGAACTATGGCTACACCTTC. Together with reference TRBV19 and TRBJ1-2, the CDR3 gives the full variable domain: DGGITQSPKYLFRKEGQNVTLSCEQNLNHDAMYWYRQDPGQGLRLIYYSQIVNDFQKGDIAEGYSVSREKKESFPLTVTSAQKNPTAFYLCASGSTGVNYGYTFGSGTRLTVV.